Listed here are 32 T cell receptor beta chains from one sample, sequenced in a study of graft-versus-host responses after intestinal transplantation. Libraries were prepared by immunoSEQ multiplex PCR; TCRdb keeps only in-frame clonotypes and omits some of them. The data show roughly 17,000 clones, with around nine tenths seen just once and about half held by the top ten. The sample was bone marrow, taken approximately 130 days after transplant. The receptors here all came from a human patient who received an intestinal transplant, so some T cells may come from the graft donor.

The genes are TRBV28 and TRBJ2-5; D might be TRBD2 (6 bases). The CDR3 contains 15 residues. CDR1 MDHEN and CDR2 SYDVKM come from the germline V gene. Trimming stripped 0 bases from V and 5 bases from J, with 13 bases between. CDR3 protein: CASSLWSAGRETQYF. DNA for the CDR3: TGTGCCAGCAGTTTATGGTCGGCGGGAAGGGAGACCCAGTACTTC. Combining the CDR3 with reference TRBV28 and TRBJ2-5 gives the whole variable domain DVKVTQSSRYLVKRTGEKVFLECVQDMDHENMFWYRQDPGLGLRLIYFSYDVKMKEKGDIPEGYSVSREKKERFSLILESASTNQTSMYLCASSLWSAGRETQYFGPGTRLLVL.

The chain links TRBV10-3 to TRBJ2-6; D gene ambiguous. Per germline, CDR1 ENHRY and CDR2 SYGVKD. V shed 3 bases and J shed 2 bases, with 8 bases lying between them. CDR3 length: 15 amino acids. The CDR3, as DNA: TGTGCCATCAGTGAAAAAGACCCTGGGGCCAACGTCCTGACTTTC. This sequence encodes CAISEKDPGANVLTF.

As DNA, the CDR3 is TGTGCCAGCAGCTTATCGGACAATGAGCAGTTCTTC. This translates into CASSLSDNEQFF. This rearrangement joins TRBV7-9 to TRBJ2-1; D unclear. The CDR3 sequence is 12 residues long. The V end lost 2 bases, the J end lost 5 bases, and 4 bases lay between the germline ends. Germline CDR1 SEHNR, CDR2 FQNEAQ (reference sequence).

The V and J genes are TRBV12-5 and TRBJ1-3, with D unresolved. Trimming removed 7 bases at V and 7 bases at J, with 17 bases between. The CDR3 contains 14 residues. The germline V gene encodes CDR1 LGHNT and CDR2 FRNRAP. The CDR3 loop reads CASALGLSENTIYF. For the CDR3, the DNA is TGTGCTAGTGCCCTCGGACTTTCTGAGAACACCATATATTTT.

The chain recombines TRBV5-1 with TRBJ2-7, with unresolved D. The germline V gene encodes CDR1 SGHRS and CDR2 YFSETQ. The CDR3 covers 10 residues. Deletions cut 4 bases from V and 2 bases from J, with 1 base between. The CDR3 DNA is TGCGCCAGCAGCCCCTACGAGCAGTACTTC. This translates into CASSPYEQYF.

This clone was observed a handful of times. The gene calls are TRBV19 and TRBJ1-3; no clear D gene. CDR1 is LNHDA, CDR2 SQIVND, per germline (reference sequence). The CDR3 runs to 14 residues. The ends were cut back, 5 bases at V and 4 bases at J, with 12 bases in the middle. The CDR3 region is CASSPTRSGNTIYF. DNA of the CDR3: TGTGCCAGTAGTCCAACCAGGTCCGGAAACACCATATATTTT.

V usage is TRBV7-9 and J usage is TRBJ1-5, with D unclear. Germline V gene data show CDR1 as SEHNR and CDR2 as FQNEAQ (reference sequence). This CDR3 has 14 amino acids. The V gene lost 1 base and the J gene lost 0 bases, with 4 bases spanning the gap. CDR3 loop: CASSLEVSNQPQHF. CDR3 nucleotides: TGTGCCAGCAGCTTAGAGGTTAGCAATCAGCCCCAGCATTTT. The full variable domain, rest sourced from reference TRBV7-9 and TRBJ1-5, is DTGVSQNPRHKITKRGQNVTFRCDPISEHNRLYWYRQTLGQGPEFLTYFQNEAQLEKSRLLSDRFSAERPKGSFSTLEIQRTEQGDSAMYLCASSLEVSNQPQHFGDGTRLSIL.

The chain recombines TRBV2 with TRBJ1-3; 8 bases are a match to TRBD1. The V segment lost 5 bases and the J segment 0 bases; nucleotides outside the gene matches: 3. Germline V CDR1 and CDR2: SNHLY, FYNNEI. CDR3 length: 15 amino acids. CDR3 region: CASSSGGASGNTIYF. Here the CDR3 DNA reads TGTGCCAGCAGTTCAGGGGGCGCCTCTGGAAACACCATATATTTT.

The rearrangement uses TRBV4-1 and TRBJ2-3; D ambiguous. From germline, CDR1 is MGHRA and CDR2 YSYEKL. CDR3 length: 17 amino acids. With 2 bases removed from V and 0 bases from J, the gap between germline ends came to 15 bases. The CDR3 is CASSQTTGAPSTDTQYF. The CDR3 DNA follows: TGCGCCAGCAGCCAAACCACTGGAGCTCCTAGCACAGATACGCAGTATTTT.

This clone has a single count. The gene calls are TRBV9 and TRBJ2-1; 10 bases agree with TRBD2. This CDR3 is 16 amino acids long. The germline CDR1 and CDR2 sequences are SGDLS and YYNGEE. J gave up 2 bases and V 3 bases, and 5 bases lay outside the gene matches. The CDR3 spells CASSARLAGAYNEQFF. CDR3 nucleotide sequence: TGTGCCAGCAGCGCAAGGCTAGCGGGAGCCTACAATGAGCAGTTCTTC.

J is TRBJ2-7 and V is TRBV29-1; TRBD1 matches 9 bases. Trimming cost V 6 bases and J 5 bases; bases outside gene matches: 11. The germline V gene has CDR1 SQVTM and CDR2 ANQGSEA. The CDR3 runs 14 residues. This CDR3 reads CSVRTPTGGHEQYF. The CDR3 DNA is TGCAGCGTCCGAACACCGACAGGGGGGCACGAGCAGTACTTC.

V usage is TRBV30 and J usage is TRBJ1-2; no clear D. The V end was cut by 0 bases, the J end by 6 bases, with 14 bases between. The V gene's germline CDR1 is GTSNPN and CDR2 SVGIG (reference sequence). The CDR3 contains 14 residues. CDR3 DNA sequence: TGTGCCTGGAGTGTACGGCAACGGGTCCATGGCTACACCTTC. Residues: CAWSVRQRVHGYTF.

V gene TRBV6-1 combines with J gene TRBJ1-1; possibly TRBD1 for D (6 bases). Germline CDR1 is MNHNS and CDR2 is SASEGT. V lost 6 bases and J lost 4, with 15 bases in between. The CDR3 runs 14 residues. The CDR3 spells CASSLTGTGTEAFF. In nucleotides, the CDR3 is TGTGCCAGCAGCCTAACAGGGACCGGCACTGAAGCTTTCTTT.

The genes are TRBV6-5 and TRBJ2-1; D call uncertain. The CDR3 contains 13 residues. V lost 7 bases and J lost 8, with 15 bases in between. Looked up from germline, CDR1 is MNHEY and CDR2 is SVGAGI. CDR3 amino acids: CASTDLGDDEQFF. As DNA, the CDR3 is TGTGCCAGCACCGACCTTGGGGATGATGAGCAGTTCTTC.

On this clone: Other nucleotide sequences in the sample specify the same CDR3. J is TRBJ1-1 and V is TRBV28; no reliable D call. The CDR3 is 19 residues long. CDR1 and CDR2 (germline): MDHEN, SYDVKM. Deletions cut 5 bases from V and 4 bases from J, with 29 bases between. Here the CDR3 reads CASSRWWGRGYNESTEAFF. The CDR3 nucleotides are TGTGCCAGCAGTCGCTGGTGGGGTCGTGGCTATAACGAGAGCACTGAAGCTTTCTTT.

V usage is TRBV6-4 and J usage is TRBJ2-7, with 7 bases fitting TRBD1. J gave up 2 bases and V 3 bases, and 4 bases lay outside the gene matches. Germline V gene data show CDR1 as MRHNA and CDR2 as SNTAGT. CDR3 size: 14 residues. As DNA, the CDR3 is TGTGCCAGCAGTGAAGGGGACAGCCCCTACGAGCAGTACTTC. Translated, it gives CASSEGDSPYEQYF.

The rearrangement links TRBV9 to TRBJ2-2, with 8 bases matching TRBD2. Germline loops: CDR1 SGDLS, CDR2 YYNGEE. The V segment lost 0 bases and the J segment 8 bases; nucleotides outside the gene matches: 12. The CDR3 has 17 residues. DNA of the CDR3: TGTGCCAGCAGCGTAGATGCAGCGGGAGAGGTCCCTGGGGAGCTGTTTTTT. This sequence encodes CASSVDAAGEVPGELFF.

This rearrangement joins TRBV5-1 to TRBJ2-2; D is undetermined. This CDR3 is 14 amino acids long. V dropped 4 bases and J dropped 4 bases, with 11 bases sitting between them. CDR1 and CDR2 from the germline V gene are SGHRS and YFSETQ. CDR3 in DNA: TGCGCCAGCAGCCTTAGGACGGGCACCGGGGAGCTGTTTTTT. Translating gives CASSLRTGTGELFF.

The chain employs TRBV5-6 and TRBJ1-1; D remains unclear. The CDR3 runs 13 residues. V lost 0 bases, J lost 5 bases, and 8 bases lay in between. Germline V gene data show CDR1 as SGHDT and CDR2 as YYEEEE. Written as DNA, the CDR3 is TGTGCCAGCAGCTTGGTCCAGGCAACTGAAGCTTTCTTT. It is translated as CASSLVQATEAFF.

The V gene is TRBV2, the J gene TRBJ2-7, with a weak D call TRBD1 (6 bases). CDR3 length equals 15 residues. Germline V lookup: CDR1 SNHLY, CDR2 FYNNEI. V was clipped by 8 bases and J by 0 bases, with 17 bases between them. The DNA of the CDR3 is TGTGCCAGCGGGGTCTGGACAGTGGACTCCTACGAGCAGTACTTC. Amino acid sequence: CASGVWTVDSYEQYF.

This chain joins TRBV2 and TRBJ2-2, with a weak D call TRBD2 (6 bases). The CDR3 spans 15 residues. Trimming took off 6 bases at V and 0 bases at J, with 11 bases between the two ends. CDR1 is SNHLY and CDR2 is FYNNEI in the germline V gene. This chain's CDR3 is CASRDYRTNTGELFF. DNA of the CDR3: TGTGCCAGCAGGGACTACAGAACGAACACCGGGGAGCTGTTTTTT.

The gene calls are TRBV19 and TRBJ1-5; 9 bases align to TRBD1. Germline CDR1 and CDR2: LNHDA and SQIVND (reference sequence). V shed 1 base, J shed 7 bases, and the junction held 5 bases outside the gene matches. CDR3 length: 15 residues. This chain's CDR3 is CASSIGTGVRQPQHF. The CDR3 coding sequence is TGTGCCAGTAGTATAGGGACAGGGGTGCGGCAGCCCCAGCATTTT. Drawing the rest from reference TRBV19 and TRBJ1-5, the complete variable domain is DGGITQSPKYLFRKEGQNVTLSCEQNLNHDAMYWYRQDPGQGLRLIYYSQIVNDFQKGDIAEGYSVSREKKESFPLTVTSAQKNPTAFYLCASSIGTGVRQPQHFGDGTRLSIL.

The rearrangement uses TRBV6-1 and TRBJ2-7; TRBD2 matches 16 bases. The CDR3 is 15 amino acids. CDR1 and CDR2 (germline): MNHNS, SASEGT. Unmatched junction bases numbered 1, after V lost 4 bases and J lost 4 bases. The CDR3 loop is CASSGGLAGGYEQYF. For the CDR3, the DNA is TGTGCCAGCAGTGGGGGACTAGCGGGAGGGTACGAGCAGTACTTC.

The chain uses TRBV6-5 and TRBJ1-4, with a weak D call TRBD1 (5 bases). Germline V lookup: CDR1 MNHEY, CDR2 SVGAGI. The germline V and J ends were trimmed by 0 bases and 5 bases, with 10 bases remaining between them. This CDR3 is built from 15 residues. The DNA for the CDR3 is TGTGCCAGCAGTTACTCGGGGGGGGGAAATGAAAAACTGTTTTTT. Protein: CASSYSGGGNEKLFF.

V usage is TRBV2 and J usage is TRBJ2-7; 7 nucleotides match TRBD2. Germline CDR1 and CDR2: SNHLY and FYNNEI. V lost 5 bases and J lost 3; bases outside the gene matches: 7. This CDR3 has 14 amino acids. In nucleotides, the CDR3 is TGTGCCAGCAGTCCCGGGACTACTTACTACGAGCAGTACTTC. Protein sequence: CASSPGTTYYEQYF.

This chain connects TRBV4-1 to TRBJ2-7, with 10 bases fitting TRBD2. Germline assignment: CDR1 MGHRA and CDR2 YSYEKL. The J segment lost 3 bases and the V segment lost 4 bases, leaving 3 bases of the junction unmatched. This CDR3 spans 14 amino acids. The CDR3 DNA follows: TGCGCCAGCAGCCGGGGGACTAGCGACTACGAGCAGTACTTC. This gives the protein CASSRGTSDYEQYF.

The V call is TRBV5-4, the J call TRBJ2-3; no clear D. The V end was cut by 2 bases, the J end by 4 bases, with 8 bases between. This CDR3 comprises 13 residues. Germline CDR1 SGHNT, CDR2 YYREEE (reference sequence). DNA of the CDR3: TGTGCCAGCAGCTTCCAGGAGTCAGATACGCAGTATTTT. Its translation: CASSFQESDTQYF.

The CDR3 DNA reads as TGTGCCAGCAGACCAGGGGCAGGGTCCTATTTCTATGGCTACACCTTC. Translation gives CASRPGAGSYFYGYTF. The gene calls are TRBV27 and TRBJ1-2; maybe TRBD1 (6 bases). This CDR3 is 16 amino acids long. Germline-derived CDR1 and CDR2 are MNHEY and SMNVEV (reference sequence). Trimming cost V 6 bases and J 4 bases, with 21 bases left between them.

The chain uses TRBV6-5 and TRBJ2-2; no reliable D call. Germline assignment: CDR1 MNHEY and CDR2 SVGAGI. The length of the CDR3 is 14 residues. V gave up 4 bases and J gave up 5 bases, with 11 bases separating them. CDR3: CASSLRHPTGELFF. In DNA, the CDR3 is TGTGCCAGCAGTTTGCGCCACCCGACCGGGGAGCTGTTTTTT.

The chain recombines TRBV6-6 with TRBJ1-4, with D possibly TRBD1 on 6 matching bases. V lost 7 bases to trimming and J lost 17 bases, with 29 bases between them. From germline, CDR1 is MNHNY and CDR2 SVGAGI (reference sequence). There are 15 residues in the CDR3. The CDR3 sequence is CASTIGAGDGLILFF. In DNA, the CDR3 is TGTGCCAGCACCATAGGGGCAGGGGACGGCCTCATTTTATTTTTT.

The CDR3 DNA reads as TGTGCCAGCAGTCCATCACTAGCGGGGTCTTCCTACAATGAGCAGTTCTTC. Its protein is CASSPSLAGSSYNEQFF. This chain joins TRBV27 and TRBJ2-1, with 10 nucleotides matching TRBD2. Germline V gene sequence: CDR1 MNHEY, CDR2 SMNVEV (reference sequence). This CDR3 region has 17 residues. The J segment lost 1 base and the V segment lost 5 bases, leaving 8 bases of the junction unmatched.

The V and J genes are TRBV5-1 and TRBJ2-6, with 9 nucleotides matching TRBD1. CDR1 and CDR2 (germline): SGHRS, YFSETQ. V was pared by 4 bases and J by 4 bases, with 12 bases of the junction left unmatched. CDR3 size: 18 residues. CDR3 DNA sequence: TGCGCCAGCAGCCTAAGAGGTACAGGGGGCTTCGGGGCCAACGTCCTGACTTTC. It translates to CASSLRGTGGFGANVLTF.